This note documents a single T cell receptor (beta chain) sequence. Its antigen remains unknown. Second-dose groups at about 4 or about 12 weeks were pooled. Clones were read by immunoSEQ multiplex PCR, and TCRdb kept only the in-frame ones, dropping some. Among about 77,000 clones listed, roughly 90% were seen once. The sample belongs to a study of T cell responses to AZD1222 COVID-19 vaccine. Study-level results: The peak T cell response came first, and repertoires were sampled only after it. Among AZD1222 vaccinees, only five to seven were seropositive at baseline. White British donors predominated, females outnumbered males, and clonal diversity was possibly underestimated.

The receptor was isolated from an adult who received the AZD1222 COVID-19 vaccine. The sample was peripheral blood, taken 28 days after the second AZD1222 dose.

In DNA, the CDR3 is TGTGCCAGCAGAACAGGGGCCAACGTCCTGACTTTC. It encodes CASRTGANVLTF. V and J are TRBV12-3 or TRBV12-4 and TRBJ2-6; D is ambiguous. Trimming left V 6 bases short and J 4 bases short, with 4 bases between. The CDR3 extends over 12 amino acids.